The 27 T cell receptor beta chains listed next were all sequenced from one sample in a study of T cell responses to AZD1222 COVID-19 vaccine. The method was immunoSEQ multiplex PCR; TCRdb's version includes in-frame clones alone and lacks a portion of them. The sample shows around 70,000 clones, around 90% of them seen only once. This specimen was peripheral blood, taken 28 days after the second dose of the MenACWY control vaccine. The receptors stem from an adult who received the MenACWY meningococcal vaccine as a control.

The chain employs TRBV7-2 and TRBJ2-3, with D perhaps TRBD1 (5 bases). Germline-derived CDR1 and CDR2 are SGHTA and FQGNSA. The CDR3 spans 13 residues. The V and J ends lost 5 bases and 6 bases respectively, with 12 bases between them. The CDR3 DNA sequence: TGTGCCAGCAGCGCACGTAAGGGGGATACGCAGTATTTT. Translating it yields CASSARKGDTQYF.

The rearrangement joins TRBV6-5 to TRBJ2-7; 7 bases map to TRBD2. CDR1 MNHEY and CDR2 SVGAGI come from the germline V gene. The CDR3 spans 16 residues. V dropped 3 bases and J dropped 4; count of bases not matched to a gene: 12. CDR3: CASSYGRGGRTYEQYF. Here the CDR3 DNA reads TGTGCCAGCAGTTATGGGCGAGGCGGGAGAACTTACGAGCAGTACTTC.

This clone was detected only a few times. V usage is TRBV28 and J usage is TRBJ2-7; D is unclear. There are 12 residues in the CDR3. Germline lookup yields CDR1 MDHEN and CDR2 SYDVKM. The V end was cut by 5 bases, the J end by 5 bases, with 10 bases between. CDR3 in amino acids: CASSEGIHEQYF. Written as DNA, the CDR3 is TGTGCCAGCAGTGAAGGTATTCACGAGCAGTACTTC.

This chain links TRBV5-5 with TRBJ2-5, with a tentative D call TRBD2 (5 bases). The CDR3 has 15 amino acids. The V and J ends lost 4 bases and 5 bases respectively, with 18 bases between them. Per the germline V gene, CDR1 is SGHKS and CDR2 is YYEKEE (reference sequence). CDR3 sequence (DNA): TGTGCCAGCAGCCACGGGCCAAACTCGGGGGAGACCCAGTACTTC. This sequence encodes CASSHGPNSGETQYF.

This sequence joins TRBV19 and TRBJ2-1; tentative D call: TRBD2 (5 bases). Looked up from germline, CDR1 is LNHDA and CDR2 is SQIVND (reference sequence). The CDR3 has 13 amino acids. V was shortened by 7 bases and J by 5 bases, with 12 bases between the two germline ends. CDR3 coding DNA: TGTGCCAGTACCCTAGCTAGCCACAATGAGCAGTTCTTC. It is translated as CASTLASHNEQFF.

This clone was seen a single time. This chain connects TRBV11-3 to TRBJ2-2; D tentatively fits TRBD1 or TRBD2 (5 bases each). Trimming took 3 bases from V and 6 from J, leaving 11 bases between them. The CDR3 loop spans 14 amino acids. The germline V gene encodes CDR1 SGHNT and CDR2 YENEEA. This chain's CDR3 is CASSFIQGPGELFF. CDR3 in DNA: TGTGCCAGCAGCTTTATTCAGGGACCCGGGGAGCTGTTTTTT. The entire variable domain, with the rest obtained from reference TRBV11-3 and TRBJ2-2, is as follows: EAGVVQSPRYKIIEKKQPVAFWCNPISGHNTLYWYLQNLGQGPELLIRYENEEAVDDSQLPKDRFSAERLKGVDSTLKIQPAELGDSAVYLCASSFIQGPGELFFGEGSRLTVL.

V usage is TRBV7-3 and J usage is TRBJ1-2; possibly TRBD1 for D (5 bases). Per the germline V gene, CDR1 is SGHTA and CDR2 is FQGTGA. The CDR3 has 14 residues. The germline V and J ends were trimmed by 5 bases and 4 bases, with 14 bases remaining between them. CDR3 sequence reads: CASSPIPGPYGYTF. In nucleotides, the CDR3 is TGTGCCAGCAGCCCCATCCCGGGACCCTATGGCTACACCTTC.

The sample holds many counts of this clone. The CDR3: CASSLAGGPDYTEAFF. The CDR3 bases are TGTGCCAGCAGCTTAGCAGGGGGGCCAGACTACACTGAAGCTTTCTTT. This rearrangement joins TRBV11-1 to TRBJ1-1; D possibly corresponds to TRBD1 (6 bases). V was pared by 0 bases and J by 3 bases, with 14 bases between. The CDR3 runs to 16 residues. Germline CDR1 is SGHAT and CDR2 is FQDESV (reference sequence).

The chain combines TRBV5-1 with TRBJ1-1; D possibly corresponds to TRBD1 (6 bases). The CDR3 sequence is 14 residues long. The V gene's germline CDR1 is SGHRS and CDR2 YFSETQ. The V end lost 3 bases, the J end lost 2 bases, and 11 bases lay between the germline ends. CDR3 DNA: TGCGCCAGCAGCTCGACAGGAGGTAACACTGAAGCTTTCTTT. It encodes CASSSTGGNTEAFF.

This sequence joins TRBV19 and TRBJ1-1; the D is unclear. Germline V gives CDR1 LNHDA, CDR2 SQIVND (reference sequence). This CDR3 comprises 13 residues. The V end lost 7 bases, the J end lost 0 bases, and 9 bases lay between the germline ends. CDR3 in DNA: TGTGCCAGTAAGCGACCCATGAACACTGAAGCTTTCTTT. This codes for CASKRPMNTEAFF.

CDR3 in amino acids: CASSEGQGGEKLFF. DNA for the CDR3: TGTGCCAGCAGCGAGGGGCAGGGGGGTGAAAAACTGTTTTTT. The J gene is TRBJ1-4, the V gene TRBV9, with 7 positions matching TRBD1. The CDR3 is made up of 14 amino acids. CDR1 SGDLS and CDR2 YYNGEE come from the germline V gene. The V segment lost 3 bases and the J segment 7 bases; nucleotides outside the gene matches: 6.

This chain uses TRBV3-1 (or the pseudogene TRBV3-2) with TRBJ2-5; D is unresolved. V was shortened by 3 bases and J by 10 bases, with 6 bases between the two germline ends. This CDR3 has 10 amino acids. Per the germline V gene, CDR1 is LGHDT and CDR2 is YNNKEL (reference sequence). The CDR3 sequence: CASSHISQYF. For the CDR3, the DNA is TGTGCCAGCAGCCATATTAGCCAGTACTTC.

CDR3 residues: CATSATVNTEAFF. CDR3 coding DNA: TGTGCCACCAGCGCCACAGTGAACACTGAAGCTTTCTTT. V usage is TRBV15 and J usage is TRBJ1-1, with no clear D. This CDR3 is built from 13 residues. CDR1 and CDR2 from the germline V gene are LNHNV and YYDKDF (reference sequence). Trimming stripped 5 bases from V and 0 bases from J, with 7 bases between.

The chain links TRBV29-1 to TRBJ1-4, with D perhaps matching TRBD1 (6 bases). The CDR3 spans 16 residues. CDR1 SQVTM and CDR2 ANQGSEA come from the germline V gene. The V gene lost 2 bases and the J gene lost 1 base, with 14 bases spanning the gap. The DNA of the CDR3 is TGCAGCGTTGAAACCGGGGGCGAGGGAACTAATGAAAAACTGTTTTTT. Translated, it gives CSVETGGEGTNEKLFF.

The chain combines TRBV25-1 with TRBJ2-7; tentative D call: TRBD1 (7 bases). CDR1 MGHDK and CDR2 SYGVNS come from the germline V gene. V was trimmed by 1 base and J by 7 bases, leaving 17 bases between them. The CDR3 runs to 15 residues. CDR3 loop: CASSEFLGPGGEQYF. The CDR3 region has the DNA TGTGCCAGCAGTGAATTTCTGGGGCCAGGGGGGGAGCAGTACTTC.

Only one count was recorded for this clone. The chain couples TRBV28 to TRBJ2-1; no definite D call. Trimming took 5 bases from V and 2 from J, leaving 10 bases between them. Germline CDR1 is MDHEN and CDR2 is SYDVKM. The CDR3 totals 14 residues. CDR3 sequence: CASSLISTYNEQFF. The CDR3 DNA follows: TGTGCCAGCAGTCTCATAAGCACCTACAATGAGCAGTTCTTC.

The CDR3: CASAFSQGAGNTIYF. For the CDR3, the DNA is TGTGCCAGCGCCTTCTCACAGGGGGCTGGAAACACCATATATTTT. V gene TRBV27 combines with J gene TRBJ1-3; TRBD1 matches 8 bases. This CDR3 region has 15 residues. Trimming took 8 bases from V and 2 from J; bases not matched to a gene: 8. The V gene's germline CDR1 is MNHEY and CDR2 SMNVEV (reference sequence).

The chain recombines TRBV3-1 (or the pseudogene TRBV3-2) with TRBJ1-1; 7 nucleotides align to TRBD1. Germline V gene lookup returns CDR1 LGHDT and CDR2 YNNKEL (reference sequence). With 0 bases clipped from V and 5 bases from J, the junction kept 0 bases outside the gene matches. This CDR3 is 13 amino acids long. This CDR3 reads CASSQEGQTEAFF. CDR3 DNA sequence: TGTGCCAGCAGCCAAGAGGGACAGACTGAAGCTTTCTTT.

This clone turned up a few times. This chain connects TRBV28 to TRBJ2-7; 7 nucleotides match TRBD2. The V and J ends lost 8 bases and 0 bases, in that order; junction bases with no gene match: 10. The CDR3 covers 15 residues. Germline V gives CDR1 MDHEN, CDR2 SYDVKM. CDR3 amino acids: CASSERVAGSYEQYF. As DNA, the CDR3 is TGTGCCAGCTCCGAGAGGGTAGCGGGCTCCTACGAGCAGTACTTC. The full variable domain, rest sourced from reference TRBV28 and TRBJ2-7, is DVKVTQSSRYLVKRTGEKVFLECVQDMDHENMFWYRQDPGLGLRLIYFSYDVKMKEKGDIPEGYSVSREKKERFSLILESASTNQTSMYLCASSERVAGSYEQYFGPGTRLTVT.

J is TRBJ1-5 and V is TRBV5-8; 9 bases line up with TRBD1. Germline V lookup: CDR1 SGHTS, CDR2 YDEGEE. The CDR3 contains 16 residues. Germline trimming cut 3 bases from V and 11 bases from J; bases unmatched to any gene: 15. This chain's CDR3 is CASSSGTGFVREAQHF. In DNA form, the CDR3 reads TGTGCCAGCAGCTCCGGGACAGGGTTCGTTCGGGAGGCCCAGCATTTT.

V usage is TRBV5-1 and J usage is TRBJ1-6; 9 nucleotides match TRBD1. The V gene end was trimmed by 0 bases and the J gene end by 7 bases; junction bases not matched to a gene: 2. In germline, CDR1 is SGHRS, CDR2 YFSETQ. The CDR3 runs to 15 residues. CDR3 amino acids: CASSLAGQGNSPLHF. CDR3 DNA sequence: TGCGCCAGCAGCTTGGCCGGACAGGGGAATTCACCCCTCCACTTT.

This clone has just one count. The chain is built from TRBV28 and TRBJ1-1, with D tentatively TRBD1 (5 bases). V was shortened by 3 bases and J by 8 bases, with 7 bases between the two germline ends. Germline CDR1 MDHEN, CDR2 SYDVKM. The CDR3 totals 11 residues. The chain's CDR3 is CASSFRAEAFF. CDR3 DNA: TGTGCCAGCAGTTTCAGGGCCGAAGCTTTCTTT.

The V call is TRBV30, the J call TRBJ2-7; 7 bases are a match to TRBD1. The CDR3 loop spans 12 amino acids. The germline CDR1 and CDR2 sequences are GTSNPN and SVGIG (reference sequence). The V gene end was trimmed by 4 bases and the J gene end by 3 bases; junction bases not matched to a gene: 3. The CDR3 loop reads CAWTPGGYEQYF. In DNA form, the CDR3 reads TGTGCCTGGACGCCAGGGGGCTACGAGCAGTACTTC.

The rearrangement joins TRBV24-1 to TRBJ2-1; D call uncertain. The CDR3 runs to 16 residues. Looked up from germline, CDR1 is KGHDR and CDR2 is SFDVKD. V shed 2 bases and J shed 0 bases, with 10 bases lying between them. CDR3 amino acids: CATSDWTASSYNEQFF. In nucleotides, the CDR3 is TGTGCCACCAGTGATTGGACGGCTAGCTCCTACAATGAGCAGTTCTTC.

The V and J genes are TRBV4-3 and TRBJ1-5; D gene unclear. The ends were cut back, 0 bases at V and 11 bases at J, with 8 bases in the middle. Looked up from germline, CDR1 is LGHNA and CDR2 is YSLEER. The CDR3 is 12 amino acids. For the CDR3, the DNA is TGCGCCAGCAGCCAAGATGGCCCAGCCCAGCATTTT. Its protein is CASSQDGPAQHF.

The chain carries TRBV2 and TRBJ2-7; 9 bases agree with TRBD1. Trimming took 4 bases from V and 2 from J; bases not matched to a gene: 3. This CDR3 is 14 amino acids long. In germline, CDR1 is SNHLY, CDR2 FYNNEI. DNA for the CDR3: TGTGCCAGCAGTGGGGGACAGGGTACCTACGAGCAGTACTTC. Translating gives CASSGGQGTYEQYF.

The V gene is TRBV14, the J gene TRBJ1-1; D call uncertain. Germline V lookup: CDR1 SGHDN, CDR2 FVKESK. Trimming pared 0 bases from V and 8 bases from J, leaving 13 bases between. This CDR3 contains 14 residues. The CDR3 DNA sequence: TGTGCCAGCAGCCAAGATCAGGCCATCCGAGAAGCTTTCTTT. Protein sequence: CASSQDQAIREAFF.